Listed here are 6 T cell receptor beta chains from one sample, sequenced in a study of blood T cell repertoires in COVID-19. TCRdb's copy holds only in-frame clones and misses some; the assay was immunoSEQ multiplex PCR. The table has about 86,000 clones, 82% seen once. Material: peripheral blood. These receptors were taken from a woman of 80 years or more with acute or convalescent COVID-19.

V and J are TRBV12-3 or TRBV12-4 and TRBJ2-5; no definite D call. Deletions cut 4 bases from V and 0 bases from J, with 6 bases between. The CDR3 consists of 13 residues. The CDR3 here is CASSSRHQETQYF. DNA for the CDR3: TGTGCCAGCAGTTCTAGACACCAAGAGACCCAGTACTTC.

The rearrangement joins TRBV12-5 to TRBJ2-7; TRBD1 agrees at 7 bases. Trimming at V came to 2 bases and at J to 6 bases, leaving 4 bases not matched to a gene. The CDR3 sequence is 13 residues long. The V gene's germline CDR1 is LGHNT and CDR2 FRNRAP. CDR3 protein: CASGLSQGSEQYF. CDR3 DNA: TGTGCTAGTGGTTTGTCACAGGGGTCCGAGCAGTACTTC.

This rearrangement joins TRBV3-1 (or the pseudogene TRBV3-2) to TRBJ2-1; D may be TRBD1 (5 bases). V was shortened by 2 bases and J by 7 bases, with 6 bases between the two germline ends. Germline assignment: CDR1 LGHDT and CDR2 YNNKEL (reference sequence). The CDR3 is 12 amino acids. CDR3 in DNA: TGTGCCAGCAGCCAAAGGGGTAATGAGCAGTTCTTC. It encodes CASSQRGNEQFF.

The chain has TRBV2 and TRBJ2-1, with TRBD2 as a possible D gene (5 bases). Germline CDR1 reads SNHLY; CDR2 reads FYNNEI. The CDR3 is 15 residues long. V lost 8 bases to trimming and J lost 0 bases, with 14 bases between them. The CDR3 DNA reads TGTGCCAGCTCTAAACCAAGCGGCTCCTACAATGAGCAGTTCTTC. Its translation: CASSKPSGSYNEQFF.

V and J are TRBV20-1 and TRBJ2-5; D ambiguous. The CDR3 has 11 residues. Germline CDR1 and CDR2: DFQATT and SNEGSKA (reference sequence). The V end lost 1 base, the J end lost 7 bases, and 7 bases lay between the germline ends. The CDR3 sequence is CSARAPGTQYF. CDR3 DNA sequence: TGCAGTGCTAGAGCCCCGGGGACCCAGTACTTC.

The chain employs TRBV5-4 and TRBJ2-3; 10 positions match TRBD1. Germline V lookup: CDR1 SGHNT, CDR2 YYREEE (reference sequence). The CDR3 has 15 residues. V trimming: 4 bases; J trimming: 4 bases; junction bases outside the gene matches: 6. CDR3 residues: CASSRPGQGADTQYF. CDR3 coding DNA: TGTGCCAGCAGCCGCCCCGGACAGGGGGCAGATACGCAGTATTTT.